The 30 T cell receptor beta chains given below trace back to one sample, sequenced in a study of cytomegalovirus exposure and HLA in healthy donors. Generated by immunoSEQ multiplex PCR, the TCRdb table keeps only in-frame clones and is missing some. The sample consists of 90,000 to 140,000 clones, around 83% of them appearing once. The sequenced material came from PBMCs. The receptors stem from a woman aged 18-29 years in good health and CMV-seropositive.

V and J are TRBV28 and TRBJ1-1, with a weak D call TRBD1 (6 bases). Deletions cut 3 bases from V and 3 bases from J, with 14 bases between. The CDR3 has 15 amino acids. Germline-derived CDR1 and CDR2 are MDHEN and SYDVKM. CDR3 in DNA: TGTGCCAGCAGTTTGACAGGACAACGTTACACTGAAGCTTTCTTT. It codes for CASSLTGQRYTEAFF.

For the CDR3, the DNA is TGTGCCAGCAGGAGCTTGGGACAGGGAAACACTGAAGCTTTCTTT. Its translation: CASRSLGQGNTEAFF. This chain joins TRBV6-6 and TRBJ1-1; 9 positions agree with TRBD1. CDR1 is MNHNY, CDR2 SVGAGI, per germline (reference sequence). V lost 6 bases, J lost 2 bases, and 7 bases stayed unmatched. The CDR3 runs 15 residues.

The chain uses TRBV9 and TRBJ1-3; D uncertain. The CDR3 contains 13 residues. Germline loops: CDR1 SGDLS, CDR2 YYNGEE. V was trimmed by 3 bases and J by 5 bases, leaving 9 bases between them. The DNA of the CDR3 is TGTGCCAGCAGCGCCTCCAGTCGAAACACCATATATTTT. Translating gives CASSASSRNTIYF.

This chain joins TRBV9 and TRBJ1-4; TRBD1 matches 7 bases. Germline trimming cut 4 bases from V and 7 bases from J; bases unmatched to any gene: 4. This CDR3 is built from 13 residues. Germline CDR1 reads SGDLS; CDR2 reads YYNGEE. CDR3 bases: TGTGCCAGCAGCTCGGGACAGACTGAAAAACTGTTTTTT. Its translation: CASSSGQTEKLFF.

The CDR3 sequence is CASSSSGQGSNEKLFF. DNA of the CDR3: TGTGCCAGCAGTTCAAGCGGACAGGGGTCTAATGAAAAACTGTTTTTT. This sequence joins TRBV28 and TRBJ1-4, with TRBD1 matching over 9 bases. V dropped 4 bases and J dropped 3; count of bases not matched to a gene: 6. The CDR3 has 16 residues. CDR1 is MDHEN, CDR2 SYDVKM, per germline.

The chain has TRBV5-1 and TRBJ2-7; 10 positions match TRBD1. V was clipped by 1 base and J by 3 bases; unmatched bases: 10. The V gene's germline CDR1 is SGHRS and CDR2 YFSETQ. CDR3 length: 17 amino acids. CDR3 DNA: TGCGCCAGCAGCTTGCTGCCATCCGGGACAGGGGTCTACGAGCAGTACTTC. It translates to CASSLLPSGTGVYEQYF.

The chain is built from TRBV7-3 and TRBJ2-2, with D tentatively TRBD1 (5 bases). Trimming left V 6 bases short and J 4 bases short, with 9 bases between. There are 13 residues in the CDR3. CDR1 is SGHTA, CDR2 FQGTGA, per germline. In DNA form, the CDR3 reads TGTGCCAGCAGTCAAGGGGTCACCGGGGAGCTGTTTTTT. This gives the protein CASSQGVTGELFF.

The count of this clone is one. The J gene is TRBJ2-2, the V gene TRBV5-1; D gene ambiguous. V lost 2 bases and J lost 2, with 10 bases in between. The CDR3 is 15 amino acids. Germline V gene sequence: CDR1 SGHRS, CDR2 YFSETQ. This CDR3 is CASSFLTANTGELFF. CDR3 bases: TGCGCCAGCAGCTTCCTAACAGCTAACACCGGGGAGCTGTTTTTT.

The chain couples TRBV30 to TRBJ1-1, with TRBD1 identical over 7 bases. J lost 1 base, V lost 5 bases, and 4 bases had no gene match. The V gene's germline CDR1 is GTSNPN and CDR2 SVGIG (reference sequence). CDR3 length equals 13 residues. Here the CDR3 DNA reads TGTGCCTGGGGTGACAGGGAGAACACTGAAGCTTTCTTT. Amino acids: CAWGDRENTEAFF.

The CDR3 bases are TGTGCCAGCAGCTTGACTAGCGGGAAAGAGACCCAGTACTTC. Protein: CASSLTSGKETQYF. V and J are TRBV6-6 and TRBJ2-5; 11 bases are shared with TRBD2. CDR1 and CDR2 from the germline V gene are MNHNY and SVGAGI (reference sequence). CDR3 length equals 14 residues. V shed 6 bases, J shed 3 bases, and the junction held 3 bases outside the gene matches.

In nucleotides, the CDR3 is TGCGCCAGCAGTCCAAATGACAGGCTCCTATATTTT. Its protein is CASSPNDRLLYF. The chain has TRBV10-2 and TRBJ1-3, with TRBD1 as a possible D gene (6 bases). V shed 5 bases and J shed 14 bases, with 16 bases lying between them. Looked up from germline, CDR1 is WSHSY and CDR2 is SAAADI. The CDR3 contains 12 residues.

The chain has TRBV7-9 and TRBJ1-1; unclear D gene. Germline V gives CDR1 SEHNR, CDR2 FQNEAQ (reference sequence). CDR3 length equals 15 residues. Trimming removed 2 bases from V and 0 bases from J, with 10 bases in between. In DNA, the CDR3 is TGTGCCAGCAGCTTATCGAGGGCTTTGAACACTGAAGCTTTCTTT. Translation: CASSLSRALNTEAFF.

With regard to this clone: Other DNA variants within this sample encode the same CDR3. The rearrangement links TRBV5-6 to TRBJ1-5; TRBD1 is a possible D gene (5 bases). The CDR3 length is 12 residues. The V end was cut by 2 bases, the J end by 6 bases, with 6 bases between. Germline V gene data show CDR1 as SGHDT and CDR2 as YYEEEE. The CDR3 DNA sequence: TGTGCCAGCAGCTTCGGGGGTCAGCCCCAGCATTTT. Translation: CASSFGGQPQHF.

The chain recombines TRBV6-6 with TRBJ1-2; no firm D call. This CDR3 spans 13 amino acids. Trimming took off 8 bases at V and 7 bases at J, with 17 bases between the two ends. Looked up from germline, CDR1 is MNHNY and CDR2 is SVGAGI (reference sequence). In nucleotides, the CDR3 is TGTGCCAGCTTCCGCCCCGCGGGTTTTGGCTACACCTTC. It codes for CASFRPAGFGYTF.

V usage is TRBV7-3 and J usage is TRBJ2-3; D is perhaps TRBD1 (6 bases). V lost 3 bases and J 4 bases, leaving 11 bases between the germline ends. The CDR3 length is 14 residues. Germline values: CDR1 SGHTA, CDR2 FQGTGA. The CDR3 loop is CASSFRGRADTQYF. The CDR3 nucleotides are TGTGCCAGCAGCTTCAGGGGCAGGGCAGATACGCAGTATTTT. The complete variable domain, with remaining parts taken from reference TRBV7-3 and TRBJ2-3, reads GAGVSQTPSNKVTEKGKYVELRCDPISGHTALYWYRQSLGQGPEFLIYFQGTGAADDSGLPNDRFFAVRPEGSVSTLKIQRTERGDSAVYLCASSFRGRADTQYFGPGTRLTVL.

The chain uses TRBV28 and TRBJ1-1; no firm D call. Trimming pared 2 bases from V and 5 bases from J, leaving 9 bases between. The CDR3 contains 13 residues. Germline V gives CDR1 MDHEN, CDR2 SYDVKM. The DNA for the CDR3 is TGTGCCAGCAGTTTAAACCCGGGGACTGAAGCTTTCTTT. Its protein is CASSLNPGTEAFF.

This chain uses TRBV28 with TRBJ1-5; 10 bases fit TRBD1. This CDR3 has 15 residues. Germline V gives CDR1 MDHEN, CDR2 SYDVKM. The junction had 7 bases not matched to a gene; V was cut back by 6 bases and J by 5 bases. The CDR3 reads CASSRRDRGDQPQHF. The CDR3 DNA follows: TGTGCCAGCAGCCGAAGGGACAGGGGCGATCAGCCCCAGCATTTT.

V gene TRBV5-4 combines with J gene TRBJ2-1, with a possible D match to TRBD1 (5 bases). The ends were cut back, 4 bases at V and 0 bases at J, with 11 bases in the middle. CDR3 size: 15 residues. In germline, CDR1 is SGHNT, CDR2 YYREEE (reference sequence). CDR3 region: CASSPVRDSYNEQFF. CDR3 DNA: TGTGCCAGCAGCCCCGTCAGGGACTCCTACAATGAGCAGTTCTTC. Complete variable domain (other parts from reference TRBV5-4 and TRBJ2-1): ETGVTQSPTHLIKTRGQQVTLRCSSQSGHNTVSWYQQALGQGPQFIFQYYREEENGRGNFPPRFSGLQFPNYSSELNVNALELDDSALYLCASSPVRDSYNEQFFGPGTRLTVL.

Here the CDR3 reads CASSLSGGGQPQHF. CDR3 in DNA: TGTGCCAGCAGTTTGTCAGGGGGCGGGCAGCCCCAGCATTTT. The chain uses TRBV27 and TRBJ1-5, with TRBD1 matching 8 bases. CDR3 size: 14 residues. CDR1 is MNHEY, CDR2 SMNVEV, per germline (reference sequence). J lost 7 bases, V lost 3 bases, and 5 bases had no gene match.

The V and J genes are TRBV28 and TRBJ2-2, with 7 nucleotides matching TRBD1. The germline CDR1 and CDR2 sequences are MDHEN and SYDVKM. V trimming: 3 bases; J trimming: 6 bases; junction bases outside the gene matches: 4. The CDR3 contains 14 residues. The CDR3 loop is CASSLPGQSGELFF. CDR3 sequence (DNA): TGTGCCAGCAGTTTGCCGGGACAGTCCGGGGAGCTGTTTTTT.

By sample share, this clone is medium-sized. The rearrangement links TRBV7-9 to TRBJ2-1; a weak D match, TRBD2 (6 bases). The ends were cut back, 4 bases at V and 8 bases at J, with 9 bases in the middle. The CDR3 has 12 amino acids. Germline CDR1 is SEHNR and CDR2 is FQNEAQ (reference sequence). The CDR3 bases are TGTGCCAGCAGCTATACGGGGGATGAGCAGTTCTTC. This gives the protein CASSYTGDEQFF.

The J gene is TRBJ2-1, the V gene TRBV6-1; 9 bases are a match to TRBD2. The CDR3 totals 16 residues. Germline V gene sequence: CDR1 MNHNS, CDR2 SASEGT. The J segment lost 3 bases and the V segment lost 0 bases, leaving 3 bases of the junction unmatched. The CDR3 DNA follows: TGTGCCAGCAGTGAAGCCAGACTAGCGGTCTACAATGAGCAGTTCTTC. It codes for CASSEARLAVYNEQFF.

The V and J genes are TRBV27 and TRBJ1-6, with D maybe TRBD1 (6 bases). The length of the CDR3 is 14 residues. Trimming took off 6 bases at V and 7 bases at J, with 13 bases between the two ends. Looked up from germline, CDR1 is MNHEY and CDR2 is SMNVEV (reference sequence). Written as DNA, the CDR3 is TGTGCCAGCAGGCCGCGGGGGGGCAATTCACCCCTCCACTTT. This sequence encodes CASRPRGGNSPLHF.

This chain connects TRBV19 to TRBJ2-5, with TRBD2 as a possible D gene (6 bases). The ends were cut back, 6 bases at V and 2 bases at J, with 19 bases in the middle. Germline values: CDR1 LNHDA, CDR2 SQIVND (reference sequence). CDR3 length: 16 amino acids. The DNA for the CDR3 is TGTGCCAGTAGCGCAACCTCGACTAGAGAACAAGAGACCCAGTACTTC. This sequence encodes CASSATSTREQETQYF.

This chain joins TRBV10-1 and TRBJ1-1, with 9 nucleotides matching TRBD1. This CDR3 comprises 15 residues. The ends lost 8 bases at V and 1 base at J; junction bases unmatched: 8. Germline V gives CDR1 WNHNN, CDR2 SYGVQD (reference sequence). The CDR3 loop is CASPPRTGENTEAFF. DNA of the CDR3: TGCGCCAGCCCCCCTCGGACAGGGGAGAACACTGAAGCTTTCTTT.

This rearrangement joins TRBV6-1 to TRBJ1-1; tentative D call: TRBD1 (6 bases). This CDR3 is 13 amino acids long. V lost 2 bases, J lost 5 bases, and 9 bases lay in between. CDR1 and CDR2 from the germline V gene are MNHNS and SASEGT. The CDR3 loop reads CASSEYRDTEAFF. DNA for the CDR3: TGTGCCAGCAGTGAATACAGGGATACTGAAGCTTTCTTT.

This chain joins TRBV5-1 and TRBJ1-6; 7 positions agree with TRBD1. V lost 4 bases, J lost 10 bases, and 8 bases stayed unmatched. The CDR3 sequence is 14 residues long. CDR1 is SGHRS, CDR2 YFSETQ, per germline. The CDR3 nucleotides read TGCGCCAGCAGCCCGGACAGGATGAGATCACCCCTCCACTTT. This sequence encodes CASSPDRMRSPLHF.

The rearrangement uses TRBV6-5 and TRBJ1-1; D is uncertain. Germline V lookup: CDR1 MNHEY, CDR2 SVGAGI. The CDR3 totals 15 residues. Trimming pared 0 bases from V and 3 bases from J, leaving 11 bases between. CDR3 protein: CASSYSTGGYTEAFF. Written as DNA, the CDR3 is TGTGCCAGCAGTTACTCGACCGGCGGTTACACTGAAGCTTTCTTT.

This sequence joins TRBV5-6 and TRBJ2-7; weak D call: TRBD2 (6 bases). From germline, CDR1 is SGHDT and CDR2 YYEEEE. The CDR3 covers 13 residues. Trimming cost V 3 bases and J 2 bases, with 9 bases left between them. In nucleotides, the CDR3 is TGTGCCAGCAGCTGGGGGGACGCCTACGAGCAGTACTTC. The encoded protein is CASSWGDAYEQYF.

V gene TRBV6-5 combines with J gene TRBJ1-1; D gene uncertain. The germline V and J ends were trimmed by 7 bases and 4 bases, with 13 bases remaining between them. CDR1 and CDR2 from the germline V gene are MNHEY and SVGAGI. The CDR3 is made up of 13 amino acids. In nucleotides, the CDR3 is TGTGCCAGCAAGACAAGGGAGAGCACTGAAGCTTTCTTT. Protein product: CASKTRESTEAFF.